This record covers a single T cell receptor (beta chain). Its antigen remains unidentified. This specimen belongs to a study of T cell responses to AZD1222 COVID-19 vaccine. Findings and caveats of the study: The donor cohort was predominantly white British with a female majority, and clonal diversity may have been underestimated. Across spike, vaccine-associated CD4 TCRs were found, dominant at 160-218 and 743-854. Compared with day 0, the breadth and depth of the Spike-specific TCR repertoire rose significantly after two doses of AZD1222.

Produced via immunoSEQ multiplex PCR; TCRdb's table is partial and in-frame only. The sample shows approximately 210,000 clones, roughly 94% of them seen only once. Sequencing used peripheral blood, obtained 28 days after the second dose of the MenACWY control vaccine. The clonotype comes from an adult who received the MenACWY meningococcal vaccine as a control.

CDR3 nucleotide sequence: TGCGCCAGCAGCTTCTACCTTGGGCAGCAGAGCACCGGGGAGCTGTTTTTT. This encodes CASSFYLGQQSTGELFF. The J gene is TRBJ2-2, the V gene TRBV5-1; D ambiguous. With 2 bases removed from V and 4 bases from J, the gap between germline ends came to 18 bases. The CDR3 loop spans 17 amino acids. The germline gives CDR1 SGHRS, CDR2 YFSETQ.